This T cell receptor (beta chain) was identified in a study of cytomegalovirus exposure and HLA in healthy donors. Whole-study context: The approximately 120 validation repertoires were produced on the same platform as the 650 or so repertoires of the first cohort. This was reported in a later analysis.

Study results and caveats: The study recorded 150 to 200 TCR beta chains that were cytomegalovirus-associated. Reports credit the classifier with highly specific, highly sensitive diagnosis of cytomegalovirus status.

About this clone itself: Its antigen is as yet unknown.

Repertoires were generated with immunoSEQ multiplex PCR, while TCRdb's copy carries only in-frame clones and drops some. The table lists about 110,000 clones, about 85% of them singletons. V lost 3 bases, J lost 4 bases, and 9 bases lay in between. CDR3 length: 13 residues. Germline values: CDR1 SEHNR, CDR2 FQNEAQ (reference sequence). This chain connects TRBV7-9 to TRBJ2-5, with a weak D call TRBD2 (5 bases). Sequenced material: PBMCs. The origin of this receptor is a young woman in good health and CMV-seropositive. The chain's CDR3 is CASSLSGVETQYF. The DNA of the CDR3 is TGTGCCAGCAGCTTGAGCGGTGTAGAGACCCAGTACTTC.